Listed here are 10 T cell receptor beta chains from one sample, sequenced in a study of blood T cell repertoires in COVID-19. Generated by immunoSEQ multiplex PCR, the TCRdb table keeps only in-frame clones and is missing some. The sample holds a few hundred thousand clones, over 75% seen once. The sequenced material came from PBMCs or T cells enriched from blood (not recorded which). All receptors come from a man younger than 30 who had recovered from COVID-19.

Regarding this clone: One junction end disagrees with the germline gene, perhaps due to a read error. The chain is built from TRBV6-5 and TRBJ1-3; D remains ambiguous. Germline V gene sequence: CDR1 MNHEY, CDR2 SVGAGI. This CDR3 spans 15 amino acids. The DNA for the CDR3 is TGCGCCAGCAGCCGGCACCTCGAGGCTGGAAACACCATATATTTT. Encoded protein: CASSRHLEAGNTIYF.

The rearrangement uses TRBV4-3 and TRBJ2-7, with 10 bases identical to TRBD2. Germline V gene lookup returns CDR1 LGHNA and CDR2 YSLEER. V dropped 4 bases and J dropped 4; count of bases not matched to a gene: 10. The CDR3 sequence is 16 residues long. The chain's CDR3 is CASSRDLGLAPYEQYF. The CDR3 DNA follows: TGCGCCAGCAGCCGGGACTTGGGACTAGCGCCGTACGAGCAGTACTTC.

The CDR3 protein is CATGMKDEETQYF. The CDR3, as DNA: TGTGCCACGGGAATGAAAGACGAAGAGACCCAGTACTTC. V is TRBV2 and J is TRBJ2-5, with TRBD2 as a possible D gene (5 bases). The V end lost 10 bases, the J end lost 3 bases, and 15 bases lay between the germline ends. The CDR3 runs to 13 residues. Looked up from germline, CDR1 is SNHLY and CDR2 is FYNNEI.

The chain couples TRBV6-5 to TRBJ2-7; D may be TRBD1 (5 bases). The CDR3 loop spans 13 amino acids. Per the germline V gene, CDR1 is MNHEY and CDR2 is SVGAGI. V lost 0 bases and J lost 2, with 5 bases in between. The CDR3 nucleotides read TGTGCCAGCAGTTACTCGGACACCTACGAGCAGTACTTC. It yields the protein CASSYSDTYEQYF.

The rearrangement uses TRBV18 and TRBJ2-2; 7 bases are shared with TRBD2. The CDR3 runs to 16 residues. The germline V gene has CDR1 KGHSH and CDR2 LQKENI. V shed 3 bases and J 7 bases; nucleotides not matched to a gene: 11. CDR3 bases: TGTGCCAGCTCACCTGCGAGGGAGGGCCTGGACGGGGAGCTGTTTTTT. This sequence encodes CASSPAREGLDGELFF. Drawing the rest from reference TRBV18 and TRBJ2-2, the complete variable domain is NAGVMQNPRHLVRRRGQEARLRCSPMKGHSHVYWYRQLPEEGLKFMVYLQKENIIDESGMPKERFSAEFPKEGPSILRIQQVVRGDSAAYFCASSPAREGLDGELFFGEGSRLTVL.

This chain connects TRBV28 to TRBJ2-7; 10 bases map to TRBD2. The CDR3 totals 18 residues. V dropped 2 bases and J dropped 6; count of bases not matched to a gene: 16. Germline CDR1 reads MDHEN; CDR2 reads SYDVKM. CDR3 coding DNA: TGTGCCAGCAGTTTACGAAGGCTAGCGGGAGTTTCGGGGGGCGAGCAGTACTTC. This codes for CASSLRRLAGVSGGEQYF.

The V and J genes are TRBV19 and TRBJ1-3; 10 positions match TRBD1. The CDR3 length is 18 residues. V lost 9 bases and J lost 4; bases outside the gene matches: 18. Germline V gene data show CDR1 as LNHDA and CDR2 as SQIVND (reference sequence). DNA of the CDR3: TGTGCCAGCGCGCGGGCACCGGGACAGGGGAATTTCGGAAACACCATATATTTT. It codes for CASARAPGQGNFGNTIYF.

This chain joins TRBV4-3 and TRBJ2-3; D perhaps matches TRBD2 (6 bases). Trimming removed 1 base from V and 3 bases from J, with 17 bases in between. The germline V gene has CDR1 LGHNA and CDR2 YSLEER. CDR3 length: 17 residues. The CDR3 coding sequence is TGCGCCAGCAGCCAAGGGCCACTAGCTGAGGGTACAGATACGCAGTATTTT. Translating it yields CASSQGPLAEGTDTQYF.

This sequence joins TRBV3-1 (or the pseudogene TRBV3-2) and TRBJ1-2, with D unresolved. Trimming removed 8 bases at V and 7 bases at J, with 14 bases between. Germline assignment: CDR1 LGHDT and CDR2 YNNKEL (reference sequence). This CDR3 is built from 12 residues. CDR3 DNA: TGTGCCAGCTTTCAAGGAGGTGGTGGCTACACCTTC. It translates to CASFQGGGGYTF.

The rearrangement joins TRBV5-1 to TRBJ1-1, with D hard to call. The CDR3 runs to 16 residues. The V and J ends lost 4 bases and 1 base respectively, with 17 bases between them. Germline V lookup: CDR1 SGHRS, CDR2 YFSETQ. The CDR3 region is CASSARGSFGNTEAFF. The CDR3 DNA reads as TGCGCCAGCAGCGCGCGGGGAAGTTTCGGGAACACTGAAGCTTTCTTT.